This TCR beta chain comes out of a study of CD8+ T cells in alopecia areata. Overall study context: Once tofacitinib had been taken for 6 to 18 months, 6 months off drug followed.

This clone was recorded a few times. The antigen is not known. General study findings and limits: Mice gave a clearer picture of TCR sharing than patients did, possibly for HLA-related reasons. Sequencing of scalp tissue also captures the resident alphabeta T cells of normal skin.

The authors extracted RNA and reverse transcribed it into cDNA as the sequencing template. Using immunoSEQ multiplex PCR, the repertoire was profiled, and TCRdb retains in-frame clones only, with some absent. Seen here are some 99,000 clones, roughly 64% observed once, and the top ten hold less than 20%. Documented treatment: oral pan-JAK inhibitor, 5-10 mg twice daily. Peripheral blood and lesional scalp punch biopsies came from alopecia areata patients. The receptor was derived from a human donor with alopecia areata. Here the sequenced sample was CD8+ T cells sorted from blood, taken at week 4, from a patient treated with tofacitinib.

For the CDR3, the DNA is TGCAGCGTTGAAGAGGGGGGTTTCGGGGAGACCCAGTACTTC. Translation: CSVEEGGFGETQYF. The genes are TRBV29-1 and TRBJ2-5, with a weak D call TRBD2 (6 bases). V was clipped by 0 bases and J by 5 bases, with 13 bases between them. The CDR3 extends over 14 amino acids. The germline V gene encodes CDR1 SQVTM and CDR2 ANQGSEA.